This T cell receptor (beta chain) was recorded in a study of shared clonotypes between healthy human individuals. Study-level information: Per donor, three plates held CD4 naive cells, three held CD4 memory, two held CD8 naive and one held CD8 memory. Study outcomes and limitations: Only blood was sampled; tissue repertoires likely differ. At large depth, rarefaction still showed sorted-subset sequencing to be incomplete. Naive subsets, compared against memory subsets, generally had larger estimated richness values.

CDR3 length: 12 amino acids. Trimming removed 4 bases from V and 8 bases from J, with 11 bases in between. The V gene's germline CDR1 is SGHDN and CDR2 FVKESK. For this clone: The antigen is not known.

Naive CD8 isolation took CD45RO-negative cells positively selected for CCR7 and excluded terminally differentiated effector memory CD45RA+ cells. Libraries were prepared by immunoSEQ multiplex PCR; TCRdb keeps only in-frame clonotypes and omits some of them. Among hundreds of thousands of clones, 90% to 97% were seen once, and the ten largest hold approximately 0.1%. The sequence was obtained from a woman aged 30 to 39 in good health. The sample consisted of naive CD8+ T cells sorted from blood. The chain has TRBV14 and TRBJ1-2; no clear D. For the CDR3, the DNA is TGTGCCAGCAGCCTCATGGGTTGGGGCTACACCTTC. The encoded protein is CASSLMGWGYTF.